This TCR beta chain was captured in a study of CD8 T cells in Susac syndrome. Sequencing of TCR beta was carried out in blood CD8+ and CD4+ T cells. Healthy donors were controls matched for age and sex. cDNA came from about 0.51 to 1 ug RNA primed by random hexamers. The method of amplification for TCR beta CDR3 was immunoSEQ multiplex PCR, covering 54 Vbeta and 13 Jbeta. TCRdb analysed the immunoSEQ multiplex PCR reads with MiXCR anew, one entry per CDR3 protein. The sample carries about 160,000 distinct CDR3 sequences, roughly 94% recorded once. The clonotype was recovered from a human donor in good health. The sample was CD4+ T cells from PBMCs.

DNA of the CDR3: TGCAGTGCTAGAGATGGGCTAGTCGGTGAGCAGTTCTTC. This codes for CSARDGLVGEQFF. The rearrangement uses TRBV20-1 and TRBJ2-1; D is uncertain. The CDR3 spans 13 residues. V lost 0 bases, J lost 9 bases, and 12 bases lay in between. Germline values: CDR1 DFQATT, CDR2 SNEGSKA (reference sequence).